This T cell receptor (beta chain) was documented in a study of Graves' ophthalmopathy and Graves' hyperthyroidism. Study results and caveats: Blood shared most expanded thyroid clonotypes above 0.001 frequency. In separating ophthalmopathy from stable hyperthyroidism, a 13-signature model achieved 87.88% sensitivity and around 81% specificity.

TCR beta CDR3 regions were amplified from RNA transcripts. First-round RT-PCR relied on HTBI primers, and a second-round multiplex PCR came next. TCRdb reprocessed the multiplex PCR reads via MiXCR and lists one record per CDR3 protein. The sample gives about 380,000 distinct CDR3 sequences, 15% of which show up once; roughly 7% is in the top ten. This clonotype was observed at least ten times. The antigen is unknown. Germline V gives CDR1 MDHEN, CDR2 SYDVKM. With 10 bases removed from V and 1 base from J, the gap between germline ends came to 13 bases. The length of the CDR3 is 13 residues. The receptor was isolated from a young woman with stable Graves' hyperthyroidism. Material: peripheral blood. The chain uses TRBV28 and TRBJ1-1, with TRBD1 as a possible D gene (6 bases). CDR3 loop: CATKGGPNTEAFF. The CDR3 nucleotides read TGTGCCACTAAGGGGGGGCCGAACACTGAAGCTTTCTTT. The full variable domain, rest sourced from reference TRBV28 and TRBJ1-1, is DVKVTQSSRYLVKRTGEKVFLECVQDMDHENMFWYRQDPGLGLRLIYFSYDVKMKEKGDIPEGYSVSREKKERFSLILESASTNQTSMYLCATKGGPNTEAFFGQGTRLTVV.